This T cell receptor beta chain was identified in a study of OX40 agonist ivuxolimab in advanced cancers. Profiling relied on immunoSEQ multiplex PCR, and the TCRdb table lists in-frame clones only, not all of them. This sample has over 50,000 clones, with 80% to 95% found just once. Blood sampling was done at baseline, cycle 4 day 1, and cycle 7 day 1. Per germline, CDR1 MGHRA and CDR2 YSYEKL. Trimming shortened V by 0 bases and J by 0 bases, and 12 bases separated the two germline ends. CDR3 length: 16 amino acids. Study-wide results and limits: Certain nonresponding patients likewise had low normalized T-cell clonal expansion.

Note on this clone: The antigen remains unidentified.

The sequence came from an adult with an advanced solid tumor such as melanoma, head and neck, liver or kidney cancer. This chain uses TRBV4-1 with TRBJ2-7; a possible D gene is TRBD1 (6 bases). Sequencing used CD4+ or CD8+ T cells sorted from blood, obtained in a trial of the OX40 agonist ivuxolimab. The CDR3 here is CASSQDPQGPSYEQYF. As DNA, the CDR3 is TGCGCCAGCAGCCAAGACCCGCAGGGGCCCTCCTACGAGCAGTACTTC.